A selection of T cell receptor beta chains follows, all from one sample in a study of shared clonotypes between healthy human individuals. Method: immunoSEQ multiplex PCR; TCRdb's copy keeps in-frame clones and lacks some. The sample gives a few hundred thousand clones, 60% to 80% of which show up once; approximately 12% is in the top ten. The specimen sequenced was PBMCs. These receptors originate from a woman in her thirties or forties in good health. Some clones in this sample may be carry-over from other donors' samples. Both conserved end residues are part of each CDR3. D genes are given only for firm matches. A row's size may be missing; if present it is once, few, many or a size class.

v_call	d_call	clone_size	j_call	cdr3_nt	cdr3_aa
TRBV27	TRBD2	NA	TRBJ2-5	TGTGCCAGCAGTACCCGGCGGGGGGCGATACAAGAGACCCAGTACTTC	CASSTRRGAIQETQYF
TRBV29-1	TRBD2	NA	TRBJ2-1	TGCAGCGTTGACGTAGCGGGAGTCTACAATGAGCAGTTCTTC	CSVDVAGVYNEQFF
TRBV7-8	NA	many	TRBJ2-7	TGTGCCAGCAGCCCCATCTCCTACGAGCAGTACTTC	CASSPISYEQYF
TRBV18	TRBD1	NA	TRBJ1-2	TGTGCCAGCTCAATGGACAGGGTGCGAGTTGACTATGGCTACACCTTC	CASSMDRVRVDYGYTF
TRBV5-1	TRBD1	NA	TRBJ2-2	TGCGCCAGCAGCTTACCGGGACAGGCCGACGGGGAGCTGTTTTTT	CASSLPGQADGELFF
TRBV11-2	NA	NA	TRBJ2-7	TGTGCCAGCAGCTTAGTTTCTTTCGAGCAGTACTTC	CASSLVSFEQYF
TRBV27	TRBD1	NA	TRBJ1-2	TGTGCCAGCCGGCTTGGGGACAGGTTATATGGCTACACCTTC	CASRLGDRLYGYTF
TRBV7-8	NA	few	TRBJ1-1	TGTGCCAGCAGCTTAGTGGGTCCGGGGTCGACTGAAGCTTTCTTT	CASSLVGPGSTEAFF
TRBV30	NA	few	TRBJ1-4	TGTGCCTGGAGCCCGATACCGACGGGCAGGGTTGAAAAACTGTTTTTT	CAWSPIPTGRVEKLFF
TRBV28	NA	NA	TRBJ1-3	TGTGCCAGCAGTTTATTTGGGGGCACCATATATTTT	CASSLFGGTIYF
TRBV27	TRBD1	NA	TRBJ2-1	TGTGCCAGCAGTTCAATCGACAGGGGCGGCCCGAATGAGCAGTTCTTC	CASSSIDRGGPNEQFF
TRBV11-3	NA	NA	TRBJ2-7	TGTGCCAGCAGCAGAGGAGGACAGTACTCCTACGAGCAGTACTTC	CASSRGGQYSYEQYF
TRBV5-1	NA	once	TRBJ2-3	TGCGCCAGCAGCTTGGTCCGGGCTGGGGATACGCAGTATTTT	CASSLVRAGDTQYF
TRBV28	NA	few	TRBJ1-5	TGTGCCAGCGGGCAATGGCGGAGGAATACTCAGCCCCAGCATTTT	CASGQWRRNTQPQHF
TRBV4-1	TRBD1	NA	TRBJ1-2	TGCGCCAGCAGCCAAGTTTACCGCCGGGACAGGGACTATGGCTACACCTTC	CASSQVYRRDRDYGYTF
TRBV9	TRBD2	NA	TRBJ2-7	TGTGCCAGCAGCGACGGGACTAGCGGGAGGGCGGGGGAGCAGTACTTC	CASSDGTSGRAGEQYF
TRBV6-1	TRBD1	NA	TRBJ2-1	TGTGCCAGCAGTTCTGCGGGACAGGGTAGGCATGAGCAGTTCTTC	CASSSAGQGRHEQFF
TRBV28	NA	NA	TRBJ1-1	TGTGCCAGCAGTTACGGGCAGACTGAAGCTTTCTTT	CASSYGQTEAFF
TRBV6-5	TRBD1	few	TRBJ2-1	TGTGCCAGCAGCGGCGGGACAGGGGTCGATGAGCAGTTCTTC	CASSGGTGVDEQFF
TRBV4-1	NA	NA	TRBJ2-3	TGCGCCAGCAGCCAAGCAAGGGGCCCGGGGACAGATACGCAGTATTTT	CASSQARGPGTDTQYF
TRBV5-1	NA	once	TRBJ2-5	TGCGCCAGCAGCTTGGGACAGTGGGGAGAGACCCAGTACTTC	CASSLGQWGETQYF
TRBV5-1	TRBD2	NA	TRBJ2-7	TGCGCCAGCAGCCCCGGACTAGCGGGAGTACAATACGAGCAGTACTTC	CASSPGLAGVQYEQYF
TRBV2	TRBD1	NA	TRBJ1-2	TGTGCCAGCAGAATAACACAGGGGGGCTACACCTTC	CASRITQGGYTF
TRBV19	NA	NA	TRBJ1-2	TGTGCCAGTAGTATAGATAAGAATCCCACAGGGACGGACTATGGCTACACCTTC	CASSIDKNPTGTDYGYTF
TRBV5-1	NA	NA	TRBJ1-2	TGCGCCAGCAGCTGGGGGGCAGGAACGAGCGACTATGGCTACACCTTC	CASSWGAGTSDYGYTF
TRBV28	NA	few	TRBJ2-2	TGTGCCAGCCAGGACAGCTCCACGAACACCGGGGAGCTGTTTTTT	CASQDSSTNTGELFF
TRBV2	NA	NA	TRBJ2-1	TGTGCCAGCAGTGGTTTGGACCGATACAATGAGCAGTTCTTC	CASSGLDRYNEQFF
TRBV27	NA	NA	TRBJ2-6	TGTGCCAGCAGTTTATCCCCGGCCTCTGGGGCCAACGTCCTGACTTTC	CASSLSPASGANVLTF
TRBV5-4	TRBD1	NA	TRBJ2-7	TGTGCCAGCAGTCGACAGGGGGCGCTCAGTCGGGAGCAGTACTTC	CASSRQGALSREQYF
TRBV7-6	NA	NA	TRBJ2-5	TGTGCAGCGCCCCAATGCGCAGGATGTGAAGAGACCCAGTACTTC	CAAPQCAGCEETQYF